This T cell receptor beta chain is drawn from a study of identifying expanded T cells in peripheral blood (dated by TCRdb to the late 2010s). Looking at the study overall: Technical replicates were generated by sequencing separate aliquots of the same genomic DNA pool, with four replicates compared pairwise.

V is clipped by 7 bases and J by 6 bases, and the sequence between their germline boundaries is 6 bases long. From a lookup of the germline V gene, CDR1 and CDR2 are SNHLY and FYNNEI. Including cysteine and phenylalanine, the CDR3 has 10 amino acids. CDR3 DNA only is kept here, 30 bases in frame from base 1. The full study reports these points: The binomial model flagged approximately 1.2 differentially abundant clones between technical replicates, compared with approximately 16 over around two weeks and 18 to 20 over four weeks. Across all healthy donors, variance in clone template counts between approximately 2-week samples was found to increase significantly with total template count. Across all healthy-donor time intervals, the beta-binomial model significantly cut both the number of clones called differentially abundant and the false-positive rate. It was expected by the authors that biological variance in healthy repertoires might increase further over much longer intervals, such as months to years.

The immunoSEQ Assay, which relies on bias-controlled multiplex PCR amplification of genomic DNA, was used to profile TCRbeta CDR3 regions. The source study handled its data this way. To quantify the absolute abundance of each unique TCRbeta CDR3 region, the sequences were collapsed and filtered. Differential abundance was tested with two models: a binomial (Fisher-equivalent) model and a beta-binomial model that adds time-dependent variance fitted from healthy donors. Clones with fewer than 5 combined templates were excluded, and clones with Benjamini-Hochberg FDR below 0.01 were called differentially abundant. Beta-binomial variance was modeled as a function of total template count across the two samples using the form v = (b*log(k)+a)^2. Drawn from immuneACCESS, this table holds only the in-frame rearrangements with V and J called that TCRdb kept. Clones are partly lost; checked studies trace under half to an unresolved V gene and leave the rest unexplained. That table supplies the V and J calls and clone size; D and trimming were determined from the DNA. The sample table records around 120,000 clones; 75% to 90% of these occur just once. The top ten clones comprise 8% to 9% of the sample.

No immune events such as infections were documented for the healthy donors during the collection period. Blood repertoires from healthy donors were used as a training cohort for calibrating time-dependent variance in a beta-binomial model of differential abundance of T-cell clones. The training cohort was composed of approximately ten healthy donors, 3 female and 7 male. An age range of about 29 to 70 years, with an average of around 44 years, was recorded for the donors. Whole blood, obtained from a commercial supplier, was collected from each healthy donor at three time points spaced approximately 13 days apart. For immunosequencing, genomic DNA was extracted from whole blood that had not been sorted. In the case of this clone: Its antigen is currently not known. Per-nucleotide qualities are absent, and no much larger clonotype sits a single base away.

The receptor comes from a person aged 18 to 75 in good health. The sample was blood. Here the chain combines TRBV2 and TRBJ1-2; TRBD1 is perhaps the D gene, given 5 matching bases. The bases read TGTGCCAGCACGACAGATGGCTACACCTTC. Translated, this is CASTTDGYTF.